The 29 T cell receptor beta chains presented below share a single source sample, sequenced in a study of T cells in Graves' hyperthyroidism and ophthalmopathy. Researchers took RNA transcripts and amplified the TCR beta CDR3 regions from them. A set of HTBI primers served as the primers for a first-round RT-PCR of the TCR CDR3. Via MiXCR, TCRdb re-called the multiplex PCR reads, giving one row per CDR3 protein. Here the sample spans about 610,000 distinct CDR3 sequences, over 12% being singletons. Sequenced: blood. Receptors were obtained from a woman aged 40 to 50 with Graves' ophthalmopathy.

V gene TRBV7-3 combines with J gene TRBJ1-1; 7 nucleotides match TRBD1. This CDR3 is 13 amino acids long. The V and J ends lost 5 bases and 5 bases, in that order; junction bases with no gene match: 5. Germline loops: CDR1 SGHTA, CDR2 FQGTGA. The CDR3 loop reads CASSETGETEAFF. In nucleotides, the CDR3 is TGTGCCAGCAGCGAAACAGGGGAGACTGAAGCTTTCTTT.

The rearrangement joins TRBV12-3 or TRBV12-4 to TRBJ2-5; 7 bases are shared with TRBD2. Trimming removed 8 bases from V and 2 bases from J; junction bases left unmatched: 5. The CDR3 is 13 amino acids. CDR3 loop: CASLVAGQETQYF. CDR3 sequence (DNA): TGTGCCAGCCTCGTAGCGGGTCAAGAGACCCAGTACTTC.

This clonotype has a count of ten or more. CDR3 amino acids: CASSVEAPGGNTIYF. The CDR3 DNA is TGTGCCAGCAGCGTAGAGGCTCCAGGGGGAAACACCATATATTTT. The chain links TRBV9 to TRBJ1-3; the D gene is possibly TRBD1 (5 bases). V was pared by 0 bases and J by 4 bases, with 11 bases between. CDR1 is SGDLS, CDR2 YYNGEE, per germline. This CDR3 is 15 amino acids long.

Only a few counts were recorded for this clonotype. This CDR3 is CASSWDSGEQYF. For the CDR3, the DNA is TGCGCCAGCAGTTGGGACTCCGGGGAGCAGTACTTC. The chain couples TRBV5-1 to TRBJ2-7, with D possibly matching TRBD2 (6 bases). The CDR3 has 12 residues. V dropped 5 bases and J dropped 7 bases, with 13 bases sitting between them. Germline values: CDR1 SGHRS, CDR2 YFSETQ. The whole variable domain, filled in from reference TRBV5-1 and TRBJ2-7, reads KAGVTQTPRYLIKTRGQQVTLSCSPISGHRSVSWYQQTPGQGLQFLFEYFSETQRNKGNFPGRFSGRQFSNSRSEMNVSTLELGDSALYLCASSWDSGEQYFGPGTRLTVT.

This clonotype has ten or more counts. An end of the junction does not agree with germline; a read error may underlie this. The chain uses TRBV28 and TRBJ2-3; D unclear. Germline-derived CDR1 and CDR2 are MDHEN and SYDVKM. This CDR3 is built from 16 residues. CDR3 bases: TGTGCCAGCAGTTTTAAGGAGACACCACGCTCCGATACACAGTATTTT. Translated, it gives CASSFKETPRSDTQYF.

This clonotype showed up just a few times. The CDR3 is CASSLDRLGWSSYNEQFF. CDR3 bases: TGTGCCAGCAGCTTAGATCGGTTGGGGTGGAGCTCCTACAATGAGCAGTTCTTC. The chain couples TRBV11-3 to TRBJ2-1; D is unresolved. V was clipped by 0 bases and J by 0 bases, with 15 bases between them. This CDR3 comprises 18 residues. CDR1 and CDR2 from the germline V gene are SGHNT and YENEEA.

This clonotype has ten or more counts. The chain recombines TRBV29-1 with TRBJ2-7; the D gene is possibly TRBD2 (6 bases). The CDR3 has 11 residues. Trimming removed 7 bases from V and 4 bases from J, with 11 bases in between. Germline CDR1 is SQVTM and CDR2 is ANQGSEA. The CDR3 bases are TGCAGCGCCGGGGACTTTTACGAGCAGTACTTC. This sequence encodes CSAGDFYEQYF.

This clonotype was seen many times. The chain links TRBV7-2 to TRBJ2-2; a weak D match, TRBD1 (5 bases). There are 14 residues in the CDR3. Trimming stripped 5 bases from V and 4 bases from J, with 11 bases between. In germline, CDR1 is SGHTA, CDR2 FQGNSA. The CDR3 reads CASSLTGSTGELFF. In DNA form, the CDR3 reads TGTGCCAGCAGCCTAACAGGTTCCACCGGGGAGCTGTTTTTT.

The rearrangement joins TRBV6-1 to TRBJ2-6; D is undetermined. Per the germline V gene, CDR1 is MNHNS and CDR2 is SASEGT. V shed 10 bases and J shed 0 bases, with 10 bases lying between them. The CDR3 extends over 14 amino acids. This chain's CDR3 is CAIRRSSGANVLTF. The CDR3 region has the DNA TGTGCCATCCGAAGGAGCTCTGGGGCCAACGTCCTGACTTTC.

This CDR3 reads CASSYGLFGDETQYF. The CDR3 DNA reads TGTGCCAGCAGTTACGGTCTTTTCGGTGATGAGACCCAGTACTTC. The chain links TRBV6-2 or TRBV6-3 to TRBJ2-5; D is unresolved. There are 15 residues in the CDR3. The V end lost 2 bases, the J end lost 5 bases, and 15 bases lay between the germline ends. The germline V gene encodes CDR1 MNHEY and CDR2 SVGEGT.

In this sample, this clonotype turned up many times. This rearrangement joins TRBV20-1 to TRBJ2-7; 7 nucleotides agree with TRBD2. With V trimmed by 6 bases and J by 0 bases, 5 bases remained unmatched. The CDR3 totals 13 residues. Germline CDR1 DFQATT, CDR2 SNEGSKA (reference sequence). The CDR3 DNA is TGCAGTGCGAGAAGCGGGGCCTCCTACGAGCAGTACTTC. This sequence encodes CSARSGASYEQYF.

Details on this clonotype: A much larger clone differs by one base, so this may be a read error. V usage is TRBV19 and J usage is TRBJ2-7; D possibly matches TRBD1 or TRBD2 (6 bases each). V lost 3 bases and J 2 bases, leaving 14 bases between the germline ends. This CDR3 comprises 15 residues. CDR1 LNHDA and CDR2 SQIVND come from the germline V gene (reference sequence). CDR3 protein: CASSMERGRTYEQYF. Written as DNA, the CDR3 is TGTGCCAGTAGTATGGAACGGGGGCGGACCTACGAGCAGTACTTC.

The J gene is TRBJ2-7, the V gene TRBV7-8; 7 nucleotides agree with TRBD2. Germline CDR1 SGHVS, CDR2 FQNEAQ. With 2 bases clipped from V and 2 bases from J, the junction kept 6 bases outside the gene matches. CDR3 length equals 15 residues. This chain's CDR3 is CASSLQRLAAYEQYF. In nucleotides, the CDR3 is TGTGCCAGCAGCTTACAGAGACTAGCCGCCTACGAGCAGTACTTC.

This clonotype was found many times. This chain uses TRBV6-2 or TRBV6-3 with TRBJ2-2; 7 bases are a match to TRBD1. J lost 3 bases, V lost 4 bases, and 5 bases had no gene match. This CDR3 has 15 residues. Germline lookup yields CDR1 MNHEY and CDR2 SVGEGT. DNA of the CDR3: TGTGCCAGCAGTTCCTACAGGGGTGACACCGGGGAGCTGTTTTTT. Translation gives CASSSYRGDTGELFF.

This clonotype was seen at least ten times. The chain uses TRBV18 and TRBJ1-2, with 7 positions matching TRBD1. The CDR3 extends over 15 amino acids. Germline V gene sequence: CDR1 KGHSH, CDR2 LQKENI. Trimming took 4 bases from V and 1 from J; bases not matched to a gene: 6. CDR3 sequence: CASSLGTADNYGYTF. The CDR3 DNA sequence: TGTGCCAGCTCACTCGGGACAGCGGATAACTATGGCTACACCTTC.

The J gene is TRBJ2-3, the V gene TRBV6-5; TRBD1 is a possible D gene (6 bases). The length of the CDR3 is 15 residues. V was cut by 0 bases and J by 6 bases, with 13 bases left in between. Germline V gene data show CDR1 as MNHEY and CDR2 as SVGAGI. The CDR3 DNA follows: TGTGCCAGCAGTTACTCCCAGGGGCTGGCCGATACGCAGTATTTT. It specifies CASSYSQGLADTQYF.

This clonotype appeared many times. V usage is TRBV6-5 and J usage is TRBJ1-3, with 8 bases aligning to TRBD1. Germline CDR1 MNHEY, CDR2 SVGAGI. V lost 4 bases to trimming and J lost 8 bases; unmatched junction nucleotides: 13. CDR3 length: 16 residues. The CDR3 coding sequence is TGTGCCAGCAGTTCCGACCCTGGACAGGGATCGGACACCATATATTTT. Amino acid sequence: CASSSDPGQGSDTIYF.

Turning to this clonotype: A read error may produce the germline difference seen at one junction end. This rearrangement joins TRBV6-2 or TRBV6-3 to TRBJ2-2; 7 nucleotides agree with TRBD2. Germline CDR1 reads MNHEY; CDR2 reads SVGEGT. CDR3 length equals 16 residues. CDR3 DNA sequence: TGTGCCAGCAGTTCTACGGCGGGAGAGAACACCAGGGAGCTGTTTTTT. Its translation: CASSSTAGENTRELFF.

This clonotype occurred many times. The gene calls are TRBV15 and TRBJ2-4; TRBD1 aligns across 10 bases. J gave up 6 bases and V 2 bases, and 1 base lay outside the gene matches. The CDR3 is 14 residues long. The germline CDR1 and CDR2 sequences are LNHNV and YYDKDF (reference sequence). The CDR3 sequence: CATSRRQGANIQYF. In DNA form, the CDR3 reads TGTGCCACCAGCAGACGACAGGGGGCAAACATTCAGTACTTC.

This clonotype appeared a few times. The rearrangement links TRBV30 to TRBJ1-3, with D unresolved. V was shortened by 1 base and J by 3 bases, with 7 bases between the two germline ends. Germline loops: CDR1 GTSNPN, CDR2 SVGIG (reference sequence). CDR3 length: 13 amino acids. As DNA, the CDR3 is TGTGCCTGGAGTGAAGCAGGTGGAAACACCATATATTTT. This encodes CAWSEAGGNTIYF.

This clonotype occurred many times. The rearrangement links TRBV20-1 to TRBJ1-2, with 7 bases identical to TRBD1. The CDR3 covers 16 residues. V dropped 4 bases and J dropped 3; count of bases not matched to a gene: 14. Germline CDR1 is DFQATT and CDR2 is SNEGSKA (reference sequence). The CDR3 loop reads CSAIHKPTGIDYGYTF. The CDR3 nucleotides read TGCAGTGCTATTCATAAGCCGACAGGGATTGACTATGGCTACACCTTC.

Ten or more counts support this clonotype. The V call is TRBV19, the J call TRBJ1-5; D unclear. V dropped 3 bases and J dropped 0 bases, with 12 bases sitting between them. This CDR3 spans 16 amino acids. The germline CDR1 and CDR2 sequences are LNHDA and SQIVND (reference sequence). CDR3 nucleotides: TGTGCCAGTAGTATTGGCCAGTTGTATAGCAATCAGCCCCAGCATTTT. Amino acids: CASSIGQLYSNQPQHF.

Ten or more counts support this clonotype. This CDR3 reads CSADPGQGYEQYF. CDR3 in DNA: TGCAGTGCTGACCCGGGACAGGGTTACGAGCAGTACTTC. This chain joins TRBV20-1 and TRBJ2-7; 9 bases map to TRBD1. J gave up 4 bases and V 5 bases, and 6 bases lay outside the gene matches. Germline-derived CDR1 and CDR2 are DFQATT and SNEGSKA (reference sequence). The CDR3 extends over 13 amino acids.

This clonotype has a count of ten or more. V and J are TRBV6-1 and TRBJ2-2; 13 positions match TRBD2. The CDR3 extends over 17 amino acids. The J segment lost 4 bases and the V segment lost 5 bases, leaving 7 bases of the junction unmatched. The germline V gene encodes CDR1 MNHNS and CDR2 SASEGT. The CDR3 nucleotides are TGTGCCAGCAGTCGGACTAGCGGGAGAGGAGGCACCGGGGAGCTGTTTTTT. It yields the protein CASSRTSGRGGTGELFF.

This clonotype was seen ten or more times. The rearrangement links TRBV6-1 to TRBJ2-7; 8 nucleotides align to TRBD2. Germline values: CDR1 MNHNS, CDR2 SASEGT. The trim removed 4 bases at V and 0 bases at J, leaving 2 bases unmatched. The CDR3 extends over 14 amino acids. This CDR3 is CASSASGSSYEQYF. The CDR3 coding sequence is TGTGCCAGCAGTGCCAGCGGGAGCTCCTACGAGCAGTACTTC.

The chain couples TRBV15 to TRBJ2-7; a possible D gene is TRBD2 (5 bases). CDR3 length: 14 amino acids. Per germline, CDR1 LNHNV and CDR2 YYDKDF (reference sequence). Between the trimmed V and J ends, which lost 0 bases and 10 bases, there was a span of 16 bases. CDR3 sequence: CATSRDLEDLLQYF. DNA of the CDR3: TGTGCCACCAGCAGAGATCTGGAGGACCTGCTTCAGTACTTC.

This clonotype was detected many times. This chain connects TRBV6-2 or TRBV6-3 to TRBJ2-7; TRBD2 matches at 10 bases. This CDR3 is 13 amino acids long. Trimming at V came to 8 bases and at J to 3 bases, leaving 4 bases not matched to a gene. Looked up from germline, CDR1 is MNHEY and CDR2 is SVGEGT. The CDR3 coding sequence is TGTGCCAGCGGACTAGCGGTTGGCTACGAGCAGTACTTC. Amino acids: CASGLAVGYEQYF.

The sample holds a few counts of this clonotype. The chain carries TRBV6-5 and TRBJ1-1; 9 nucleotides agree with TRBD1. Germline-derived CDR1 and CDR2 are MNHEY and SVGAGI. The CDR3 covers 13 residues. V shed 5 bases and J 7 bases; nucleotides not matched to a gene: 5. CDR3: CASSTTGGNEAFF. The CDR3 DNA reads TGTGCCAGCAGTACTACAGGGGGCAATGAAGCTTTCTTT.

The table lists this clonotype with many counts. The chain uses TRBV28 and TRBJ2-7; D not resolved. CDR1 MDHEN and CDR2 SYDVKM come from the germline V gene. CDR3 length: 12 residues. V lost 6 bases and J lost 3, with 9 bases in between. Written as DNA, the CDR3 is TGTGCCAGCAGCTACGTGATCTACGAGCAGTACTTC. Protein: CASSYVIYEQYF.